This entry concerns a single T cell receptor beta chain. Its antigen remains unknown. These data belong to a study of T cell repertoires in cytomegalovirus infection. At the level of the study: Public signatures in TCR beta pointed to CMV infection and matching HLA type.

MiXCR, applied by TCRdb to the reads, yields one record per CDR3 protein. Of roughly 280,000 distinct CDR3 sequences listed, 8% to 9.5% were seen once; the top ten hold around 15%. Notes on the study in general: The ex vivo response was dominated by HLA-C-restricted CMV-specific TCR beta clonotypes. Carriers of CMV and the relevant HLA type were discriminated by public TCR beta frequency.

The CDR3 extends over 13 amino acids. Trimming took 5 bases from V and 1 from J, leaving 12 bases between them. CDR1 and CDR2 from the germline V gene are DFQATT and SNEGSKA (reference sequence). The V call is TRBV20-1, the J call TRBJ2-7, with D uncertain. The clonotype originates from a human donor in good health (CMV status not recorded). Some clones in this sample may be carry-over from other donors' samples. Specimen: PBMCs. CDR3 nucleotide sequence: TGCAGTGCTCTCAGAAGCCAATCCTACGAGCAGTACTTC. This codes for CSALRSQSYEQYF.